Below are 24 T cell receptor beta chains sequenced from a single sample in a study of shared clonotypes between healthy human individuals. Measured with immunoSEQ multiplex PCR; TCRdb has only the in-frame clones, and not every one. The data hold roughly 2.1 million clones, with about 92% observed a single time. Terminally differentiated effector memory CD45RA+ cells were excluded by CCR7 positive selection of CD45RO-negative cells. The sample consisted of naive CD8+ T cells from PBMCs. These receptors originate from a man younger than 35 in good health. Some clones in this sample may be carry-over from other donors' samples.

This chain uses TRBV27 with TRBJ2-1; D unclear. The CDR3 length is 13 residues. Trimming left V 2 bases short and J 9 bases short, with 11 bases between. Germline CDR1 MNHEY, CDR2 SMNVEV (reference sequence). CDR3 loop: CASSLGPRLEQFF. The CDR3 DNA sequence: TGTGCCAGCAGTTTAGGTCCGCGTCTTGAGCAGTTCTTC.

V is TRBV6-5 and J is TRBJ2-2, with D perhaps matching TRBD1 (5 bases). The germline CDR1 and CDR2 sequences are MNHEY and SVGAGI. CDR3 length equals 15 residues. V lost 10 bases and J 6 bases, leaving 21 bases between the germline ends. CDR3 amino acids: CATEESGSRAGELFF. CDR3 sequence (DNA): TGTGCCACCGAGGAATCAGGGTCACGGGCCGGGGAGCTGTTTTTT.

The chain is built from TRBV29-1 and TRBJ2-3, with TRBD2 identical over 8 bases. The CDR3 totals 14 residues. Germline CDR1 reads SQVTM; CDR2 reads ANQGSEA. V was clipped by 6 bases and J by 3 bases; unmatched bases: 8. DNA for the CDR3: TGCAGCGTCGAAAGCGGGAGTGGAACAGATACGCAGTATTTT. Protein product: CSVESGSGTDTQYF.

V usage is TRBV27 and J usage is TRBJ2-5; TRBD1 agrees at 12 bases. Germline-derived CDR1 and CDR2 are MNHEY and SMNVEV (reference sequence). The CDR3 runs 18 residues. V lost 4 bases to trimming and J lost 4 bases; unmatched junction nucleotides: 13. Here the CDR3 reads CASSWGFPGQGAGETQYF. The CDR3 DNA reads TGTGCCAGCAGTTGGGGATTTCCGGGACAGGGGGCTGGAGAGACCCAGTACTTC.

With respect to this clone: This specimen includes other DNA sequences encoding the same CDR3. The V call is TRBV7-9, the J call TRBJ2-2; D is perhaps TRBD1 or TRBD2 (5 bases each). Per the germline V gene, CDR1 is SEHNR and CDR2 is FQNEAQ (reference sequence). This CDR3 spans 13 amino acids. The V gene lost 4 bases and the J gene lost 6 bases, with 9 bases spanning the gap. CDR3 residues: CASSSRDAGELFF. CDR3 sequence (DNA): TGTGCCAGCAGCTCTCGGGACGCCGGGGAGCTGTTTTTT.

The chain links TRBV15 to TRBJ2-2; 7 nucleotides match TRBD1. Trimming cost V 0 bases and J 2 bases; bases outside gene matches: 3. This CDR3 is built from 16 residues. Germline V CDR1 and CDR2: LNHNV, YYDKDF (reference sequence). As DNA, the CDR3 is TGTGCCACCAGCAGAGAAAGGGACAGCAACACCGGGGAGCTGTTTTTT. This codes for CATSRERDSNTGELFF.

The chain combines TRBV7-8 with TRBJ2-2, with 8 bases lining up with TRBD2. Germline CDR1 reads SGHVS; CDR2 reads FQNEAQ. The CDR3 is 17 amino acids. V lost 5 bases, J lost 4 bases, and 12 bases stayed unmatched. CDR3 coding DNA: TGTGCCAGCAGCCCGTCGGGAGGGAGGGCAACCACCGGGGAGCTGTTTTTT. Protein sequence: CASSPSGGRATTGELFF.

The chain uses TRBV27 and TRBJ2-7; TRBD2 matches at 10 bases. CDR1 MNHEY and CDR2 SMNVEV come from the germline V gene (reference sequence). The CDR3 is 15 amino acids. V trimming: 5 bases; J trimming: 5 bases; junction bases outside the gene matches: 9. CDR3 in DNA: TGTGCCAGCAGTCTACGGACTAGCGGAGGGCACGAGCAGTACTTC. Protein: CASSLRTSGGHEQYF.

J is TRBJ2-7 and V is TRBV13; TRBD1 aligns across 9 bases. The CDR3 consists of 16 residues. Germline V gene lookup returns CDR1 PRHDT and CDR2 FYEKMQ (reference sequence). The V and J ends lost 7 bases and 2 bases, in that order; junction bases with no gene match: 12. Here the CDR3 DNA reads TGTGCCAGCACCCAGGGCGCGGGACAGGGTCCCTACGAGCAGTACTTC. Its protein product is CASTQGAGQGPYEQYF.

This chain joins TRBV13 and TRBJ2-3; D possibly corresponds to TRBD2 (6 bases). Trimming removed 4 bases at V and 3 bases at J, with 11 bases between. Germline V gives CDR1 PRHDT, CDR2 FYEKMQ (reference sequence). The CDR3 has 14 amino acids. CDR3 sequence reads: CASSSREKTDTQYF. DNA of the CDR3: TGTGCCAGCAGCTCCCGGGAGAAAACAGATACGCAGTATTTT.

The rearrangement uses TRBV28 and TRBJ2-2; 7 positions match TRBD1. With 5 bases clipped from V and 2 bases from J, the junction kept 8 bases outside the gene matches. There are 16 residues in the CDR3. Looked up from germline, CDR1 is MDHEN and CDR2 is SYDVKM. CDR3 coding DNA: TGTGCCAGCAGTCCAGAAGGGGGCCGAAACACCGGGGAGCTGTTTTTT. Protein product: CASSPEGGRNTGELFF. Using reference TRBV28 and TRBJ2-2 for the parts outside the CDR3, the full variable domain is DVKVTQSSRYLVKRTGEKVFLECVQDMDHENMFWYRQDPGLGLRLIYFSYDVKMKEKGDIPEGYSVSREKKERFSLILESASTNQTSMYLCASSPEGGRNTGELFFGEGSRLTVL.

The genes are TRBV7-9 and TRBJ1-4, with D perhaps matching TRBD1 (6 bases). This CDR3 is built from 15 residues. Germline CDR1 reads SEHNR; CDR2 reads FQNEAQ (reference sequence). Trimming took off 5 bases at V and 4 bases at J, with 14 bases between the two ends. Written as DNA, the CDR3 is TGTGCCAGCAGCGGATACCGGGACAATAATGAAAAACTGTTTTTT. Translation: CASSGYRDNNEKLFF.

This clone came up once. In DNA form, the CDR3 reads TGTGCCAGTAGTATGCCGGGACTAGTCCGCAATGAGCAGTTCTTC. Its protein product is CASSMPGLVRNEQFF. The J gene is TRBJ2-1, the V gene TRBV19; TRBD2 matches at 8 bases. The trim removed 3 bases at V and 6 bases at J, leaving 7 bases unmatched. Germline CDR1 reads LNHDA; CDR2 reads SQIVND (reference sequence). The CDR3 extends over 15 amino acids. Full variable domain (rest looked up from reference TRBV19 and TRBJ2-1): DGGITQSPKYLFRKEGQNVTLSCEQNLNHDAMYWYRQDPGQGLRLIYYSQIVNDFQKGDIAEGYSVSREKKESFPLTVTSAQKNPTAFYLCASSMPGLVRNEQFFGPGTRLTVL.

V usage is TRBV27 and J usage is TRBJ2-7, with a weak D call TRBD2 (6 bases). The germline V gene encodes CDR1 MNHEY and CDR2 SMNVEV (reference sequence). V lost 2 bases and J 4 bases, leaving 21 bases between the germline ends. The CDR3 totals 17 residues. The CDR3 here is CASSLSAGTRLGYEQYF. DNA for the CDR3: TGTGCCAGCAGTTTAAGTGCGGGGACCAGATTGGGATACGAGCAGTACTTC.

The rearrangement joins TRBV5-1 to TRBJ2-3; a weak D match, TRBD2 (5 bases). The CDR3 covers 11 residues. Germline V gene lookup returns CDR1 SGHRS and CDR2 YFSETQ. Trimming shortened V by 8 bases and J by 8 bases, and 12 bases separated the two germline ends. CDR3 coding DNA: TGCGCCAGTCGGATAGAGGGTACGCAGTATTTT. This codes for CASRIEGTQYF. Looking up the rest from reference TRBV5-1 and TRBJ2-3 gives the full variable domain: KAGVTQTPRYLIKTRGQQVTLSCSPISGHRSVSWYQQTPGQGLQFLFEYFSETQRNKGNFPGRFSGRQFSNSRSEMNVSTLELGDSALYLCASRIEGTQYFGPGTRLTVL.

The chain carries TRBV28 and TRBJ2-5; D may correspond to TRBD1 or TRBD2 (5 bases each). Per the germline V gene, CDR1 is MDHEN and CDR2 is SYDVKM. The CDR3 extends over 13 amino acids. With 6 bases removed from V and 5 bases from J, the gap between germline ends came to 13 bases. Written as DNA, the CDR3 is TGTGCCAGCAGCGGTGGGACCAAGGAGACCCAGTACTTC. It yields the protein CASSGGTKETQYF.

Here the CDR3 reads CAWSVAYPLGPEAFF. In DNA form, the CDR3 reads TGTGCCTGGAGTGTAGCCTATCCCCTGGGTCCTGAAGCTTTCTTT. The J gene is TRBJ1-1, the V gene TRBV30; no clear D. Germline V CDR1 and CDR2: GTSNPN, SVGIG (reference sequence). V lost 0 bases and J lost 6, with 17 bases in between. This CDR3 comprises 15 residues.

J is TRBJ2-5 and V is TRBV28; D is unresolved. CDR3 length: 16 residues. CDR1 is MDHEN and CDR2 is SYDVKM in the germline V gene. Trimming stripped 7 bases from V and 0 bases from J, with 18 bases between. The CDR3 loop reads CASTVPTSMNQETQYF. In DNA form, the CDR3 reads TGTGCCAGCACCGTCCCCACGAGTATGAACCAAGAGACCCAGTACTTC.

The chain combines TRBV5-5 with TRBJ2-7, with D hard to call. Trimming cost V 1 base and J 2 bases, with 13 bases left between them. Per germline, CDR1 SGHKS and CDR2 YYEKEE (reference sequence). The CDR3 is 15 amino acids. This CDR3 is CASSLIGDITYEQYF. CDR3 nucleotides: TGTGCCAGCAGCTTGATCGGAGATATTACCTACGAGCAGTACTTC.

The rearrangement uses TRBV9 and TRBJ2-2; D possibly corresponds to TRBD2 (6 bases). V was pared by 0 bases and J by 4 bases, with 10 bases between. The CDR3 has 15 residues. Germline V gene data show CDR1 as SGDLS and CDR2 as YYNGEE. Here the CDR3 DNA reads TGTGCCAGCAGCGTAGCCGGGAGAGCCACCGGGGAGCTGTTTTTT. Residues: CASSVAGRATGELFF. Supplemented by reference TRBV9 and TRBJ2-2, the full variable domain reads DSGVTQTPKHLITATGQRVTLRCSPRSGDLSVYWYQQSLDQGLQFLIQYYNGEERAKGNILERFSAQQFPDLHSELNLSSLELGDSALYFCASSVAGRATGELFFGEGSRLTVL.

The J gene is TRBJ2-7, the V gene TRBV27; weak D call: TRBD1 (10 bases). CDR1 is MNHEY, CDR2 SMNVEV, per germline (reference sequence). The CDR3 loop spans 15 amino acids. With 5 bases removed from V and 6 bases from J, the gap between germline ends came to 20 bases. CDR3 region: CASSLLAGQGTEQYF. The CDR3 DNA sequence: TGTGCCAGCAGTCTCCTAGCGGGACAGGGGACCGAGCAGTACTTC.

This chain uses TRBV15 with TRBJ1-2, with 7 bases that match TRBD1. Germline V gene lookup returns CDR1 LNHNV and CDR2 YYDKDF (reference sequence). This CDR3 is built from 15 residues. V was pared by 5 bases and J by 5 bases, with 11 bases of the junction left unmatched. CDR3 bases: TGTGCCACCAGCGGACGGACAGGCCAGCCGTATGGCTACACCTTC. It is translated as CATSGRTGQPYGYTF.

Notes on this clone: Other DNA sequences within the sample encode an identical CDR3. This rearrangement joins TRBV28 to TRBJ1-1, with D possibly TRBD1 on 5 matching bases. V lost 2 bases to trimming and J lost 4 bases, with 8 bases between them. This CDR3 spans 13 amino acids. Germline V CDR1 and CDR2: MDHEN, SYDVKM. This chain's CDR3 is CASSLRGATEAFF. In DNA, the CDR3 is TGTGCCAGCAGTTTAAGGGGAGCCACTGAAGCTTTCTTT.

The genes are TRBV19 and TRBJ2-7; D is perhaps TRBD2 (5 bases). V lost 10 bases to trimming and J lost 7 bases, with 20 bases between them. The germline V gene encodes CDR1 LNHDA and CDR2 SQIVND (reference sequence). The CDR3 runs 13 residues. Here the CDR3 reads CATGLPASLEQYF. The CDR3 DNA reads TGTGCCACCGGACTTCCTGCTTCGCTTGAGCAGTACTTC.